This record covers a single T cell receptor beta chain. Antigen specificity is unknown. The CDR3 is made up of 13 amino acids. Germline lookup yields CDR1 ENHRY and CDR2 SYGVKD. V shed 4 bases, J shed 4 bases, and the junction held 2 bases outside the gene matches. These data belong to a study of CD4 T cells in relation to SARS-CoV-2 and coronaviruses. The overall study: TCR beta CDR3s were sequenced after roughly nine-day antigen culture of PBMCs.

The method was immunoSEQ multiplex PCR; TCRdb's version includes in-frame clones alone and lacks a portion of them. The top ten hold around 4.8% of the sample, which has roughly 41,000 clones, more than 65% seen once. Naive and memory CD4+ T cells were separated from cryopreserved PBMCs. Sequenced sample: naive CD4+ T cells from PBMCs, cultured in vitro. This sample's subset: naive CD4+ T cells isolated by negative enrichment. This chain links TRBV10-3 with TRBJ2-5, with TRBD1 identical over 8 bases. This clonotype was obtained from an adult with COVID-19. DNA for the CDR3: TGTGCCATCAGTGGGACAGGGAGAGAGACCCAGTACTTC. It encodes CAISGTGRETQYF.